This TCR beta chain comes out of a study of cytotoxic CD8 clonotypes in ibrutinib-treated CLL. Profiled with immunoSEQ multiplex PCR; TCRdb holds only in-frame clones, not every one. This sample yields roughly 53,000 clones, of which roughly 50% are seen a single time; around 25% belongs to the top ten. Study-wide points: Public clonotypes were seen rarely and were contracted or stable on treatment. Circulating CD8+ T-cell counts were tracked by baseline clonality, which exceeded that of age-matched healthy donors.

PBMCs that had been cryopreserved were the source of roughly 2 micrograms of genomic DNA for TCR beta libraries. Of note for this clone: As yet, its antigen is unknown.

Per germline, CDR1 SGDLS and CDR2 YYNGEE. CDR3 length equals 15 residues. Trimming cost V 0 bases and J 2 bases, with 10 bases left between them. The clonotype originates from a human donor with chronic lymphocytic leukemia. The J gene is TRBJ2-3, the V gene TRBV9, with D possibly matching TRBD2 (6 bases). The sequencing used PBMCs, collected at disease progression, from a patient treated with ibrutinib. This chain's CDR3 is CASSVAGEFTDTQYF. The DNA of the CDR3 is TGTGCCAGCAGCGTAGCGGGGGAGTTCACAGATACGCAGTATTTT.